This TCR beta chain was sequenced in a study of blood T cell repertoires in COVID-19. Study-wide context: T cells, B-cell-depleted T cells, or PBMCs supplied cDNA or gDNA.

The CDR3 runs to 14 residues. The V gene's germline CDR1 is SGHNT and CDR2 YENEEA. Trimming left V 0 bases short and J 1 base short, with 5 bases between. The sample holds a few counts of this clone. Other DNA sequences within the sample encode an identical CDR3. Original data processing: Quantification of nucleated cells was approximated via reference gene primer amplification. Clones were sequenced by immunoSEQ multiplex PCR, and TCRdb holds only the in-frame ones, with some missing. Clone size and the V and J calls come from that table; the DNA yielded D and trimming. The sample has 310,000 or so clones; around 91% are singletons. Self-reported history from a screening survey and questionnaire set each donor's cohort. For recovered donors of Cohort 3, there were two negative PCRs, clearance, or symptom resolution.

The chain uses TRBV11-3 and TRBJ2-3; no clear D gene. The clonotype originates from a woman aged 40 to 49 who had recovered from COVID-19. Input material: PBMCs or T cells enriched from blood (not recorded which). In DNA, the CDR3 is TGTGCCAGCAGCTTAGATTCGGGCACAGATACGCAGTATTTT. Amino acid sequence: CASSLDSGTDTQYF.